The clone carrying this TCR beta chain was detected only a few times. The data stem from a study of blood T cells in healthy people across ages. Study as a whole: In model experiments, template switching was able to capture about one barcoded beta molecule for every two T cells that were present.

With a J-beta primer mix and a sample-barcoded 5' primer, a second PCR ran roughly 6 to 12 cycles. Every sample produced at least 2.5 million CDR3-containing paired-end reads. In TCRdb, the 5' RACE reads were re-called with MiXCR into one record per CDR3 protein. The table records roughly 1.5 million distinct CDR3 sequences, roughly 43% of them present only once. From germline, CDR1 is SGHTA and CDR2 FQGTGA. The CDR3 totals 15 residues. V trimming: 5 bases; J trimming: 8 bases; junction bases outside the gene matches: 8. This sequence joins TRBV7-3 and TRBJ1-4; TRBD1 aligns across 10 bases. The receptor was derived from a woman younger than 35 in good health. The sample was blood. The CDR3 loop is CASSKGTGAREKLFF. The DNA for the CDR3 is TGTGCCAGCAGCAAAGGGACAGGGGCGCGGGAAAAACTGTTTTTT.